The present T cell receptor (beta chain) was sequenced within a study of T cell responses to AZD1222 COVID-19 vaccine. Method: immunoSEQ multiplex PCR; TCRdb's copy keeps in-frame clones and lacks some. The sample holds 65,000 to 100,000 clones; 70% to 90% are singletons and the top ten take roughly a fifth. This CDR3 region has 15 residues. Trimming pared 0 bases from V and 7 bases from J, leaving 13 bases between. The germline gives CDR1 SNHLY, CDR2 FYNNEI. Study conclusions and caveats: Baseline seropositivity characterized only a handful of AZD1222 recipients. Two AZD1222 doses significantly raised spike-specific TCR breadth and depth over controls.

Of note for this clone: Its specificity is not known.

The sample consisted of peripheral blood, taken on day 0 of AZD1222 vaccination. V and J are TRBV2 and TRBJ1-5, with unresolved D. The source of this sequence is an adult in good health. The CDR3 nucleotides read TGTGCCAGCAGTGAAGCTTATATTACGGGGCAGCCCCAGCATTTT. This codes for CASSEAYITGQPQHF.